The 11 T cell receptor beta chains presented below share a single source sample, sequenced in a study of T cells in localized non-small cell lung cancer. TCRdb's table, derived via immunoSEQ multiplex PCR, lists solely in-frame clones and lacks some. This repertoire shows 65,000 to 90,000 clones, 80% found once; its top ten account for over 15%. The input for sequencing was PBMCs, taken before any cancer treatment. These receptors all stem from a man aged 35-75 years with stage II squamous cell lung carcinoma.

The rearrangement joins TRBV6-5 to TRBJ1-4; 7 nucleotides match TRBD1. The length of the CDR3 is 15 residues. Per the germline V gene, CDR1 is MNHEY and CDR2 is SVGAGI. After removal of 6 bases from V and 2 bases from J, the junction contained 6 bases not matched to a gene. The CDR3 coding sequence is TGTGCCAGCAGGGATACGGGACAGACTAATGAAAAACTGTTTTTT. Translating gives CASRDTGQTNEKLFF.

The genes are TRBV4-1 and TRBJ2-7; 8 nucleotides align to TRBD2. Germline CDR1 and CDR2: MGHRA and YSYEKL. V gave up 4 bases and J gave up 4 bases; unmatched junction bases: 9. CDR3 length equals 15 residues. The CDR3 region has the DNA TGCGCCAGCAGCCGTGACGGGGGGGCGGATTACGAGCAGTACTTC. This gives the protein CASSRDGGADYEQYF.

V gene TRBV7-3 combines with J gene TRBJ2-1; no definite D call. V was cut by 5 bases and J by 0 bases, with 11 bases left in between. This CDR3 has 15 amino acids. Germline V gives CDR1 SGHTA, CDR2 FQGTGA. The CDR3 bases are TGTGCCAGCAGCCCGAGTAGGAGCTCCTACAATGAGCAGTTCTTC. Encoded protein: CASSPSRSSYNEQFF. Based on the CDR3 plus reference TRBV7-3 and TRBJ2-1, the full variable domain is GAGVSQTPSNKVTEKGKYVELRCDPISGHTALYWYRQSLGQGPEFLIYFQGTGAADDSGLPNDRFFAVRPEGSVSTLKIQRTERGDSAVYLCASSPSRSSYNEQFFGPGTRLTVL.

The rearrangement joins TRBV5-1 to TRBJ1-2; possibly TRBD1 for D (5 bases). The CDR3 loop spans 14 amino acids. V was pared by 0 bases and J by 7 bases, with 13 bases between. Germline V CDR1 and CDR2: SGHRS, YFSETQ. In nucleotides, the CDR3 is TGCGCCAGCAGCTTGGAGGGGACCGAACGTGGCTACACCTTC. It yields the protein CASSLEGTERGYTF.

The chain joins TRBV11-3 to TRBJ2-2; D not resolved. From germline, CDR1 is SGHNT and CDR2 YENEEA. The CDR3 is 12 amino acids. The V and J ends lost 1 base and 6 bases respectively, with 3 bases between them. The CDR3 nucleotides are TGTGCCAGCAGCTTAGTGGCCGGGGAGCTGTTTTTT. Translating gives CASSLVAGELFF.

The J gene is TRBJ2-5, the V gene TRBV7-2; no clear D gene. Germline-derived CDR1 and CDR2 are SGHTA and FQGNSA. V dropped 1 base and J dropped 2 bases, with 11 bases sitting between them. The CDR3 consists of 15 residues. CDR3 loop: CASSLDRGRQETQYF. In DNA, the CDR3 is TGTGCCAGCAGCTTAGATAGAGGACGGCAAGAGACCCAGTACTTC.

This clone appeared a few times. This rearrangement joins TRBV18 to TRBJ1-5; 7 positions agree with TRBD1. V lost 6 bases to trimming and J lost 2 bases; unmatched junction nucleotides: 16. From germline, CDR1 is KGHSH and CDR2 LQKENI. The CDR3 loop spans 18 amino acids. CDR3 nucleotide sequence: TGTGCCAGCTCTCCGCGTCCTGCTGGACAGGATGGCAATCAGCCCCAGCATTTT. Its protein is CASSPRPAGQDGNQPQHF.

The V gene is TRBV5-1, the J gene TRBJ2-6; no definite D call. Trimming removed 2 bases at V and 0 bases at J, with 6 bases between. Germline CDR1 and CDR2: SGHRS and YFSETQ. This CDR3 comprises 15 residues. CDR3 sequence: CASSFRPSGANVLTF. In DNA, the CDR3 is TGCGCCAGCAGCTTTCGTCCCTCTGGGGCCAACGTCCTGACTTTC.

The chain employs TRBV29-1 and TRBJ2-7; no firm D call. This CDR3 comprises 12 residues. V was pared by 5 bases and J by 0 bases, with 8 bases between. Germline CDR1 SQVTM, CDR2 ANQGSEA. The CDR3 is CSVSGVSYEQYF. In DNA form, the CDR3 reads TGCAGCGTTTCTGGGGTCTCCTACGAGCAGTACTTC.

The chain is built from TRBV6-1 and TRBJ1-2, with D perhaps TRBD1 (6 bases). V gave up 6 bases and J gave up 4 bases, with 15 bases separating them. The germline V gene has CDR1 MNHNS and CDR2 SASEGT. The CDR3 contains 14 residues. The CDR3 protein is CASRFNRVGYGYTF. The CDR3 nucleotides read TGTGCCAGCAGGTTTAACAGGGTTGGCTATGGCTACACCTTC.

This rearrangement joins TRBV6-6 to TRBJ1-2, with D possibly being TRBD1 (6 bases). The CDR3 runs 15 residues. Germline V gene data show CDR1 as MNHNY and CDR2 as SVGAGI (reference sequence). The V and J ends lost 6 bases and 4 bases respectively, with 18 bases between them. CDR3 sequence reads: CASSSTQGPGYGYTF. The DNA for the CDR3 is TGTGCCAGCAGCTCCACTCAGGGGCCCGGCTATGGCTACACCTTC.